The 7 T cell receptor beta chains listed next were all sequenced from one sample in a study of T cell clonotyping in hematopoietic cell transplantation. Sequenced by immunoSEQ multiplex PCR; TCRdb stores in-frame clones only, minus some. The sample comprises tens of thousands of clones, around 84% of which are singletons, and 2.5% to 3% rests with the top ten. The time point denotes: recipient sample about 28 days before transplant, after cytoreduction. Sequencing used peripheral blood mononuclear cells, obtained before stem cell transplant. Receptors originate from a man in his fifties or sixties with acute myeloid leukemia. Some clones in this sample may be carry-over from other donors' samples.

The chain links TRBV5-1 to TRBJ2-3; TRBD1 matches 7 bases. This CDR3 comprises 14 residues. V lost 7 bases, J lost 0 bases, and 5 bases stayed unmatched. The germline V gene encodes CDR1 SGHRS and CDR2 YFSETQ. CDR3: CASVTGDSTDTQYF. In nucleotides, the CDR3 is TGCGCCAGCGTTACAGGGGATAGCACAGATACGCAGTATTTT.

The rearrangement links TRBV4-3 to TRBJ1-1; TRBD1 might be the D (5 bases). The germline V gene encodes CDR1 LGHNA and CDR2 YSLEER. Trimming removed 2 bases from V and 1 base from J, with 8 bases in between. This CDR3 has 14 amino acids. The CDR3 DNA follows: TGCGCCAGCAGCCAACAAGGACAGAACACTGAAGCTTTCTTT. Translated: CASSQQGQNTEAFF.

The chain joins TRBV4-3 to TRBJ1-5; no clear D gene. Trimming took 1 base from V and 2 from J, leaving 9 bases between them. Germline V gene sequence: CDR1 LGHNA, CDR2 YSLEER. There are 15 residues in the CDR3. CDR3 region: CASSQAAFGNQPQHF. CDR3 nucleotide sequence: TGCGCCAGCAGCCAAGCGGCGTTCGGCAATCAGCCCCAGCATTTT.

The chain combines TRBV7-2 with TRBJ1-6; no firm D call. Germline V gene sequence: CDR1 SGHTA, CDR2 FQGNSA. V was pared by 3 bases and J by 3 bases, with 12 bases between. The CDR3 is 16 amino acids. The CDR3 region has the DNA TGTGCCAGCAGCTTGAATGCTCGAGTCTATAATTCACCCCTCCACTTT. It specifies CASSLNARVYNSPLHF.

The chain couples TRBV5-4 to TRBJ1-6, with unresolved D. Germline assignment: CDR1 SGHNT and CDR2 YYREEE (reference sequence). The V and J ends lost 6 bases and 0 bases respectively, with 19 bases between them. The CDR3 extends over 18 amino acids. The CDR3 loop is CASTLSSGLSSYNSPLHF. The CDR3 coding sequence is TGTGCCAGCACCCTGAGCTCCGGCCTGAGCTCCTATAATTCACCCCTCCACTTT.

The genes are TRBV6-4 and TRBJ1-5, with D unclear. The CDR3 is 13 amino acids. The V end lost 6 bases, the J end lost 0 bases, and 6 bases lay between the germline ends. Germline V gene sequence: CDR1 MRHNA, CDR2 SNTAGT. This CDR3 is CASSFDSNQPQHF. The CDR3 DNA follows: TGTGCCAGCAGCTTTGATAGCAATCAGCCCCAGCATTTT.

With regard to this clone: One end of the junction does not line up with germline, which may come from a read error. The chain links TRBV6-6 to TRBJ1-2, with D maybe TRBD1 (6 bases). Germline CDR1 MNHNY, CDR2 SVGAGI (reference sequence). This CDR3 is built from 12 residues. CDR3 in DNA: TGTGCCAGCTACGACCCAGGGGCCCGCAAGGCCTTC. Encoded protein: CASYDPGARKAF.